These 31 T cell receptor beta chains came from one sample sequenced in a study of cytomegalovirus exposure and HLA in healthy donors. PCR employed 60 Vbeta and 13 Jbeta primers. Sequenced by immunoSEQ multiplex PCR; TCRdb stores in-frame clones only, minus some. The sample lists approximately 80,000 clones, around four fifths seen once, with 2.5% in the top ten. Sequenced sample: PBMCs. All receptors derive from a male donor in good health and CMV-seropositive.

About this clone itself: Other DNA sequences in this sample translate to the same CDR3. The CDR3 spells CASSQDYRGTDTQYF. Written as DNA, the CDR3 is TGTGCCAGCAGCCAAGACTACAGGGGGACAGATACGCAGTATTTT. The rearrangement uses TRBV14 and TRBJ2-3, with 8 bases aligning to TRBD1. Germline V gives CDR1 SGHDN, CDR2 FVKESK. With V trimmed by 0 bases and J by 3 bases, 2 bases remained unmatched. The CDR3 length is 15 residues.

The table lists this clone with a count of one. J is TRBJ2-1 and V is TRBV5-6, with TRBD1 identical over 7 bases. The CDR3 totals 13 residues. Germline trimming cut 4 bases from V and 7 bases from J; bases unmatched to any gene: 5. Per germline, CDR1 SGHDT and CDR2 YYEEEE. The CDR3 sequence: CASSPTGVNEQFF. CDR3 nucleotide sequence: TGTGCCAGCAGCCCTACAGGGGTGAATGAGCAGTTCTTC.

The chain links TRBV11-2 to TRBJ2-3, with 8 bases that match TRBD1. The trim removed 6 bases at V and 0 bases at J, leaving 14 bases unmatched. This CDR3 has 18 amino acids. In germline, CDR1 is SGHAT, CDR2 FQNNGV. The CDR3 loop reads CASRAGTGRRRSTDTQYF. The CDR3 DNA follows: TGTGCCAGCAGGGCTGGGACAGGACGGCGGAGGAGCACAGATACGCAGTATTTT.

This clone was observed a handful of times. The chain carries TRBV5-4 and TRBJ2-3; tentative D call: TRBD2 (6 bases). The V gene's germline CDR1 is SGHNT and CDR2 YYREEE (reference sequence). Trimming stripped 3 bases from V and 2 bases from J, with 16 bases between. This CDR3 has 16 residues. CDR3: CASSSHPAGITDTQYF. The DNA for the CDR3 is TGTGCCAGCAGCTCGCATCCGGCGGGGATCACAGATACGCAGTATTTT. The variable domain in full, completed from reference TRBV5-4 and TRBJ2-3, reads ETGVTQSPTHLIKTRGQQVTLRCSSQSGHNTVSWYQQALGQGPQFIFQYYREEENGRGNFPPRFSGLQFPNYSSELNVNALELDDSALYLCASSSHPAGITDTQYFGPGTRLTVL.

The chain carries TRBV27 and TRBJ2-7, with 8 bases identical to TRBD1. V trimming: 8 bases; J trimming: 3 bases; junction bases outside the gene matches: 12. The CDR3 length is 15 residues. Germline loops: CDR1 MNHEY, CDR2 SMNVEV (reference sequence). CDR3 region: CASGSSAGGVYEQYF. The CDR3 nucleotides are TGTGCCAGCGGCTCCTCGGCAGGGGGCGTCTACGAGCAGTACTTC.

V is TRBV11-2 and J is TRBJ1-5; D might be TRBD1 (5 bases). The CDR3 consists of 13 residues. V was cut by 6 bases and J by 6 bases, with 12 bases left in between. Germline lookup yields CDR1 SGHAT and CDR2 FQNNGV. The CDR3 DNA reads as TGTGCCAGCAGTTACGCCCAGGGTCAGCCCCAGCATTTT. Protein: CASSYAQGQPQHF.

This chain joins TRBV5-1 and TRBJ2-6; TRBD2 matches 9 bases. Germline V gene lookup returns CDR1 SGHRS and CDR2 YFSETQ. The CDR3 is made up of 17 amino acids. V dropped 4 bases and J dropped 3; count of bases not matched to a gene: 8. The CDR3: CASSPTSGAGGANVLTF. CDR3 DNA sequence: TGCGCCAGCAGCCCGACTAGCGGAGCTGGTGGGGCCAACGTCCTGACTTTC. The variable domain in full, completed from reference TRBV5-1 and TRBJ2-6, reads KAGVTQTPRYLIKTRGQQVTLSCSPISGHRSVSWYQQTPGQGLQFLFEYFSETQRNKGNFPGRFSGRQFSNSRSEMNVSTLELGDSALYLCASSPTSGAGGANVLTFGAGSRLTVL.

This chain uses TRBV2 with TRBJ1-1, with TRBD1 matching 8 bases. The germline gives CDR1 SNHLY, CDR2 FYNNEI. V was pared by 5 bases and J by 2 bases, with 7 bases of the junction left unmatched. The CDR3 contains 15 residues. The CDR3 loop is CASSLLGQGNTEAFF. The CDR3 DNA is TGTGCCAGCAGTCTCCTAGGACAGGGAAACACTGAAGCTTTCTTT. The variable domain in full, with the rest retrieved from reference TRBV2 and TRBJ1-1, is EPEVTQTPSHQVTQMGQEVILRCVPISNHLYFYWYRQILGQKVEFLVSFYNNEISEKSEIFDDQFSVERPDGSNFTLKIRSTKLEDSAMYFCASSLLGQGNTEAFFGQGTRLTVV.

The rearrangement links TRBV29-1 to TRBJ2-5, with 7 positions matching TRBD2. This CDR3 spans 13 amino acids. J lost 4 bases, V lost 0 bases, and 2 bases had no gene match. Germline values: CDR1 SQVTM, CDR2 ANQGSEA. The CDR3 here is CSVEEAGAETQYF. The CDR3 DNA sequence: TGCAGCGTTGAAGAGGCGGGAGCAGAGACCCAGTACTTC.

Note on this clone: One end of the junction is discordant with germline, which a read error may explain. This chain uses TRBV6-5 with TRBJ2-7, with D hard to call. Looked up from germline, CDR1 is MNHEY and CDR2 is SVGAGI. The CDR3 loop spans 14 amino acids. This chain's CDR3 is CASRSTNPSDEQYF. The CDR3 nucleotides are TGTGCCAGCAGATCCACAAACCCCTCCGACGAGCAGTACTTC.

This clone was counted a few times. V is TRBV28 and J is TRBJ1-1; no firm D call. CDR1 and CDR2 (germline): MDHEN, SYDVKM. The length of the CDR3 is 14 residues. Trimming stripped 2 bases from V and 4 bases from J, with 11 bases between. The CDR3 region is CASSLLVRTTEAFF. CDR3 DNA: TGTGCCAGCAGTTTACTGGTGAGAACCACTGAAGCTTTCTTT.

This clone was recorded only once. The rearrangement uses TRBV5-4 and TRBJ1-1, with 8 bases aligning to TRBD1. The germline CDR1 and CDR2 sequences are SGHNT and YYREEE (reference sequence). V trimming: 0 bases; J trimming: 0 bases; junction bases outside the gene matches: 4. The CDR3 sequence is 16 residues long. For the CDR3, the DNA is TGTGCCAGCAGCTTGGGGACAGGGACCATGAACACTGAAGCTTTCTTT. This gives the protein CASSLGTGTMNTEAFF.

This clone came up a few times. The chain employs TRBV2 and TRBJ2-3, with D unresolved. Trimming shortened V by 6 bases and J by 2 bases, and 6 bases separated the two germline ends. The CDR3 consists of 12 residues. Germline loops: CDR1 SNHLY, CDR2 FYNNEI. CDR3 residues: CASRETTDTQYF. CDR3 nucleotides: TGTGCCAGCAGGGAGACCACAGATACGCAGTATTTT.

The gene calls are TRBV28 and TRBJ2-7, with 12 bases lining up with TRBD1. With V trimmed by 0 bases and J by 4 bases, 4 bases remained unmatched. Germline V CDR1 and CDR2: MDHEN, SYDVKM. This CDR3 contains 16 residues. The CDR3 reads CASSLWGQGARYEQYF. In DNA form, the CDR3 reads TGTGCCAGCAGTTTATGGGGACAGGGGGCTAGGTACGAGCAGTACTTC.

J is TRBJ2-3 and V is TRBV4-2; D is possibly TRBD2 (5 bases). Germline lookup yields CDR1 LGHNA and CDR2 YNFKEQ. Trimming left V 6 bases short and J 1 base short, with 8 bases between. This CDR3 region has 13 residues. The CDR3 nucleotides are TGTGCCAGCAGTCGGACTGGCACAGATACGCAGTATTTT. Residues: CASSRTGTDTQYF.

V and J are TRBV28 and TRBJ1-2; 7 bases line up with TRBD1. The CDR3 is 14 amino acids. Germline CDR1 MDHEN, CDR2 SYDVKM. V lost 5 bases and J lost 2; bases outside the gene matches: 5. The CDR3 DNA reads TGTGCCAGCAGTGCGACAGGGCAGAACTATGGCTACACCTTC. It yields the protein CASSATGQNYGYTF.

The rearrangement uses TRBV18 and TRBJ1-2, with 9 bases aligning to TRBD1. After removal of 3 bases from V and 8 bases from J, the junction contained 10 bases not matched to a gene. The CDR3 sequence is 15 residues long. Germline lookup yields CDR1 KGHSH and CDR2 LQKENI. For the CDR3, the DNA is TGTGCCAGCTCACCTCGGACAGGGGCGGTGGAAGGCTACACCTTC. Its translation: CASSPRTGAVEGYTF.

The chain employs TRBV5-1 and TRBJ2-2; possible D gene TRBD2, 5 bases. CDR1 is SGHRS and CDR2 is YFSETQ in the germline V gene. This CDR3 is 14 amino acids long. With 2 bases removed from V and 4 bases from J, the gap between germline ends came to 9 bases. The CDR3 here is CASSLLASTGELFF. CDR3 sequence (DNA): TGCGCCAGCAGCTTATTAGCGAGCACCGGGGAGCTGTTTTTT.

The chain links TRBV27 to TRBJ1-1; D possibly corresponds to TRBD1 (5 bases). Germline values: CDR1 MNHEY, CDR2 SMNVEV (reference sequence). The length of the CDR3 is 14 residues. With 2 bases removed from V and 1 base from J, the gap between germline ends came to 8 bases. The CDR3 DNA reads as TGTGCCAGCAGTTTAATAGGGGCGAACACTGAAGCTTTCTTT. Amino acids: CASSLIGANTEAFF.

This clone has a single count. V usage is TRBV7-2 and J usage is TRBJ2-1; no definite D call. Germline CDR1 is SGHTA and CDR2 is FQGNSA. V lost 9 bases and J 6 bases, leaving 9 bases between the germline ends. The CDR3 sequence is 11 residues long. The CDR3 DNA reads TGTGCCAGTGAGAGAGCCAATGAGCAGTTCTTC. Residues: CASERANEQFF.

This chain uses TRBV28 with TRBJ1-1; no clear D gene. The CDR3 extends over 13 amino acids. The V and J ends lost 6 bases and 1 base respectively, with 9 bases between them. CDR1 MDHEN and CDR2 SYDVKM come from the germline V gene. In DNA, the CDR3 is TGTGCCAGCAGCCTTCTTAAGAACACTGAAGCTTTCTTT. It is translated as CASSLLKNTEAFF.

The DNA of the CDR3 is TGTGCCTGGAAGCCTGGAAACACCATATATTTT. This gives the protein CAWKPGNTIYF. V is TRBV30 and J is TRBJ1-3; D remains unclear. CDR3 length: 11 residues. V was cut by 4 bases and J by 2 bases, with 3 bases left in between. Germline V gene sequence: CDR1 GTSNPN, CDR2 SVGIG (reference sequence).

Here the CDR3 reads CAKFVGGTSNYGYTF. The DNA of the CDR3 is TGTGCCAAATTTGTGGGAGGGACCTCTAACTATGGCTACACCTTC. The chain is built from TRBV2 and TRBJ1-2, with a possible D match to TRBD1 (5 bases). Germline loops: CDR1 SNHLY, CDR2 FYNNEI. The germline V and J ends were trimmed by 10 bases and 0 bases, with 18 bases remaining between them. The length of the CDR3 is 15 residues.

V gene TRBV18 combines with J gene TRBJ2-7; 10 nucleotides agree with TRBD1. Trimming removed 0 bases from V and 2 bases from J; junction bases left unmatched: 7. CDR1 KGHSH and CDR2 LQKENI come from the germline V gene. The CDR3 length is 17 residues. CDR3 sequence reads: CASSPPMRTGGAYEQYF. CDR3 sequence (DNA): TGTGCCAGCTCACCACCAATGCGGACAGGGGGAGCCTACGAGCAGTACTTC.

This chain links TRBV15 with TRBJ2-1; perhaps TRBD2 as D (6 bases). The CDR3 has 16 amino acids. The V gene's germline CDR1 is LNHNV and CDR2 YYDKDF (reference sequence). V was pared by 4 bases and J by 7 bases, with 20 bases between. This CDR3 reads CATSKFLRESGNEQFF. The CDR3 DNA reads TGTGCCACCAGCAAATTCTTGCGGGAAAGTGGAAATGAGCAGTTCTTC.

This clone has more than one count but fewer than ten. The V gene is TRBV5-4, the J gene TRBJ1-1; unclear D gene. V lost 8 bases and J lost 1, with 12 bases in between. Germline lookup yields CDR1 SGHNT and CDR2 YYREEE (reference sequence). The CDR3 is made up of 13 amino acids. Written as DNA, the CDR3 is TGTGCCAGTGGCTCGGAGCCGAACACTGAAGCTTTCTTT. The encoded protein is CASGSEPNTEAFF.

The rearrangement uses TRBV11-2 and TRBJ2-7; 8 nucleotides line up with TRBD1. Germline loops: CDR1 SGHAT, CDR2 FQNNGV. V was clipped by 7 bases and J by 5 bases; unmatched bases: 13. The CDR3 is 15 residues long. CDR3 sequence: CASKKLGQGDHEQYF. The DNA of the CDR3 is TGTGCCAGCAAAAAATTAGGACAGGGAGACCACGAGCAGTACTTC.

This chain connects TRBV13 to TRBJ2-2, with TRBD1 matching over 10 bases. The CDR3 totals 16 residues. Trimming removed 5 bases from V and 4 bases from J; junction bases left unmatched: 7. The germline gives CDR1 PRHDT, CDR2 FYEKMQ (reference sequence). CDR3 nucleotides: TGTGCCAGCAGCGCCGGGACAGGGGTTTTCACCGGGGAGCTGTTTTTT. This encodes CASSAGTGVFTGELFF.

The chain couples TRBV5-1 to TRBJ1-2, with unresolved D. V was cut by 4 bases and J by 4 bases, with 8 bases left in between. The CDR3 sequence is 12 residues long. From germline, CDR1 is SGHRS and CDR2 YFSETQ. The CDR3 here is CASSGGFYGYTF. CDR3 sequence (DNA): TGCGCCAGCAGCGGAGGATTCTATGGCTACACCTTC.

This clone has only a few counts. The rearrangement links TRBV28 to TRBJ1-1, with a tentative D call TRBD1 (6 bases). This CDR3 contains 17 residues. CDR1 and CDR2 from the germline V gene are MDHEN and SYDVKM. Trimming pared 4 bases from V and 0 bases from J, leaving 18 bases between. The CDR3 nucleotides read TGTGCCAGCAGTTCGTCCCAGGGAGGGGGTCTGAACACTGAAGCTTTCTTT. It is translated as CASSSSQGGGLNTEAFF.

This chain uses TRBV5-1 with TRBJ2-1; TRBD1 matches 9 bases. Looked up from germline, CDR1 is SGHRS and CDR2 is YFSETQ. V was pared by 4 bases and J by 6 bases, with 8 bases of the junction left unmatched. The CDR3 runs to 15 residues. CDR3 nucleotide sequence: TGCGCCAGCAGCAGGGACAGGGTACGGGGCAATGAGCAGTTCTTC. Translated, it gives CASSRDRVRGNEQFF.